This T cell receptor (beta chain) was sequenced during a study of beta chain features in type 1 diabetes. Findings and caveats of the study: Naive, central memory and Treg TCRB repertoires seemed to resemble each other more closely in patients than they did in healthy donors.

In germline, CDR1 is LGHNT, CDR2 FRNRAP. The V end lost 5 bases, the J end lost 10 bases, and 17 bases lay between the germline ends. This CDR3 is built from 13 residues. As every portion of the isolated RNA was reverse transcribed, the sequencing read expressed TCRB transcripts. TCRdb's table, derived via immunoSEQ multiplex PCR, lists solely in-frame clones and lacks some. This repertoire shows some 60,000 clones, 59% found once; its top ten account for about 2.2%. Of note for this clone: Its antigen is as yet unknown.

This clonotype originated in a woman aged 18-30 years in good health. Sequencing was performed on Tregs from blood. J is TRBJ1-1 and V is TRBV12-5, with D tentatively TRBD1 (5 bases). The CDR3, as DNA: TGTGCTAGTGGTCCCAGTGGGGGAGGGGTAGCTTTCTTT. It specifies CASGPSGGGVAFF.